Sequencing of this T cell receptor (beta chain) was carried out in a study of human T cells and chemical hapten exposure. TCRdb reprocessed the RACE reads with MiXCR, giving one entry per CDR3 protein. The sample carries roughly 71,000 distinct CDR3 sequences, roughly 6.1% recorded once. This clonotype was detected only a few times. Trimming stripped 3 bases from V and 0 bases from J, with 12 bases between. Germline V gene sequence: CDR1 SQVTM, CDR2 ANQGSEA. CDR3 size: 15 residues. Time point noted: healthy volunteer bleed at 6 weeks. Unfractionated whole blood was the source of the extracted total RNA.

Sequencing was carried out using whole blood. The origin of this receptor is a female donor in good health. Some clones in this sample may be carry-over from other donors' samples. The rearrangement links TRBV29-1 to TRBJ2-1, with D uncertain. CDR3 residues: CSVESPGSSYNEQFF. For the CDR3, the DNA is TGCAGCGTTGAGTCCCCCGGAAGCTCCTACAATGAGCAGTTCTTC.